The source of this T cell receptor beta chain is a study of shared clonotypes between healthy human individuals. Details on this clone: What it recognizes is unknown.

At a deep level, the assay was run. Measured with immunoSEQ multiplex PCR; TCRdb has only the in-frame clones, and not every one. The repertoire includes 2 million to 2.5 million clones, approximately 93% of them detected once, and about 0.37% sits in the top ten. Whole-study findings and limits: A reduction in generation probabilities was seen for non-shared clonotypes relative to those shared by all four donors.

V was shortened by 1 base and J by 2 bases, with 14 bases between the two germline ends. CDR1 is LGHNT and CDR2 is FRNRAP in the germline V gene. The CDR3 is made up of 16 amino acids. The chain combines TRBV12-5 with TRBJ1-2; possibly TRBD1 for D (6 bases). This TCR was sampled from a young man in good health. Some clones in this sample may be carry-over from other donors' samples. Input material: naive CD4+ T cells from PBMCs. The subset is: CD45RA+ positively selected. CDR3 sequence (DNA): TGTGCTAGTGGTTTGGGATTTGGACAGTTCAACTATGGCTACACCTTC. It codes for CASGLGFGQFNYGYTF.